These 25 T cell receptor beta chains originate from one sample sequenced in a study of Ad26.COV2.S vaccination and SARS-CoV-2 variants. Treatment of the sample: about 20 received Ad26.COV2.S at low or high dose, single or two shots; several received placebo; per-sample allocation not given. Samples were taken on day 63 after the first vaccine or placebo injection. Clones were read by immunoSEQ multiplex PCR, and TCRdb kept only the in-frame ones, dropping some. The table has about 680,000 clones, roughly nine tenths seen once. The specimen comprised peripheral blood, sampled in a trial of Ad26.COV2.S vaccine versus placebo. The receptors here all came from a person between 18 and 59 years old who received the Ad26.COV2.S COVID-19 vaccine or a placebo.

This clone was observed once. The chain is built from TRBV12-3 or TRBV12-4 and TRBJ1-2; unclear D gene. The CDR3 is made up of 13 amino acids. V was shortened by 7 bases and J by 2 bases, with 11 bases between the two germline ends. The DNA for the CDR3 is TGTGCCAGCACCTACGGACGGAACTATGGCTACACCTTC. Protein: CASTYGRNYGYTF.

This clone was seen just once. The chain carries TRBV10-2 and TRBJ2-4, with 12 bases fitting TRBD2. Trimming took 7 bases from V and 8 from J; bases not matched to a gene: 6. This CDR3 is built from 14 residues. Germline V gene sequence: CDR1 WSHSY, CDR2 SAAADI. CDR3 in amino acids: CASNGLAGLDIQYF. CDR3 DNA sequence: TGCGCCAGCAACGGACTAGCGGGATTGGACATTCAGTACTTC.

This sequence joins TRBV27 and TRBJ2-3; 7 bases fit TRBD1. Looked up from germline, CDR1 is MNHEY and CDR2 is SMNVEV (reference sequence). This CDR3 region has 17 residues. Losses at the gene ends were 1 base for V and 0 bases for J; bases not matched to a gene: 7. CDR3 bases: TGTGCCAGCAGTTTATGGAAGGGGGCGACTAGCACAGATACGCAGTATTTT. It encodes CASSLWKGATSTDTQYF.

This clone was seen just once. V usage is TRBV18 and J usage is TRBJ2-3; TRBD2 agrees at 12 bases. CDR3 length: 17 residues. Germline trimming cut 5 bases from V and 1 base from J; bases unmatched to any gene: 7. Germline V CDR1 and CDR2: KGHSH, LQKENI. CDR3 residues: CASSSTTSGSGTDTQYF. The CDR3 DNA is TGTGCCAGCTCATCCACGACTAGCGGGAGTGGCACAGATACGCAGTATTTT. Filled out from reference TRBV18 and TRBJ2-3, the complete variable domain reads NAGVMQNPRHLVRRRGQEARLRCSPMKGHSHVYWYRQLPEEGLKFMVYLQKENIIDESGMPKERFSAEFPKEGPSILRIQQVVRGDSAAYFCASSSTTSGSGTDTQYFGPGTRLTVL.

This clone was recorded once. This sequence joins TRBV27 and TRBJ2-2; 7 nucleotides align to TRBD2. The germline CDR1 and CDR2 sequences are MNHEY and SMNVEV (reference sequence). V was clipped by 7 bases and J by 5 bases; unmatched bases: 7. The CDR3 extends over 14 amino acids. In nucleotides, the CDR3 is TGTGCCAGCACCGCCAGGGAGGGAACCGGGGAGCTGTTTTTT. This gives the protein CASTAREGTGELFF.

In this sample, this clone turned up many times. The chain recombines TRBV6-5 with TRBJ1-2; 7 bases align to TRBD1. Germline V CDR1 and CDR2: MNHEY, SVGAGI. V shed 9 bases and J 5 bases; nucleotides not matched to a gene: 3. The CDR3 extends over 11 amino acids. In nucleotides, the CDR3 is TGTGCCAGTGGGACAGCTTATGGCTACACCTTC. Its protein is CASGTAYGYTF.

The V gene is TRBV20-1, the J gene TRBJ1-2; 10 bases match TRBD1. Trimming at V came to 3 bases and at J to 8 bases, leaving 9 bases not matched to a gene. Germline assignment: CDR1 DFQATT and CDR2 SNEGSKA (reference sequence). This CDR3 contains 14 residues. In DNA form, the CDR3 reads TGCAGTGCTAGTCCCGAGGACAGGGGGATCGGCTACACCTTC. This encodes CSASPEDRGIGYTF.

This clone was counted once. The rearrangement joins TRBV19 to TRBJ2-1, with 10 bases fitting TRBD2. The ends lost 3 bases at V and 8 bases at J; junction bases unmatched: 4. The CDR3 is 14 amino acids. Germline lookup yields CDR1 LNHDA and CDR2 SQIVND (reference sequence). CDR3 amino acids: CASSILAGAYEQFF. CDR3 DNA sequence: TGTGCCAGTAGTATTCTAGCGGGAGCTTATGAGCAGTTCTTC.

The J gene is TRBJ1-5, the V gene TRBV6-5; 7 nucleotides line up with TRBD1. J was trimmed by 4 bases and V by 5 bases; bases with no gene match: 5. Germline CDR1 and CDR2: MNHEY and SVGAGI. The CDR3 consists of 14 residues. This CDR3 is CASSRTGANQPQHF. The CDR3 DNA is TGTGCCAGCAGTCGAACAGGGGCTAATCAGCCCCAGCATTTT.

V usage is TRBV12-2 and J usage is TRBJ2-7; the table's D call of TRBD2 was not tested on the DNA. TRBV12-2 is annotated as a pseudogene. This CDR3 spans 16 amino acids. Written as DNA, the CDR3 is TGTGCAAGTCGCAATCGGAGTAGGCGGGCGCCCTACGAGCAGTACTTC. It translates to CASRNRSRRAPYEQYF.

The V gene is TRBV2, the J gene TRBJ2-6; 10 bases are shared with TRBD1. The CDR3 has 17 amino acids. CDR1 is SNHLY and CDR2 is FYNNEI in the germline V gene. V trimming: 3 bases; J trimming: 0 bases; junction bases outside the gene matches: 2. The CDR3 here is CASSETGGASGANVLTF. The DNA for the CDR3 is TGTGCCAGCAGTGAGACAGGGGGCGCCTCTGGGGCCAACGTCCTGACTTTC.

The rearrangement links TRBV19 to TRBJ1-4; no definite D call. Germline loops: CDR1 LNHDA, CDR2 SQIVND (reference sequence). The CDR3 loop spans 11 amino acids. Between the trimmed V and J ends, which lost 5 bases and 7 bases, there was a span of 5 bases. This CDR3 is CASSGLEKLFF. The CDR3 DNA is TGTGCCAGTAGTGGCCTTGAAAAACTGTTTTTT. The full variable domain, its missing parts supplied by reference TRBV19 and TRBJ1-4, is DGGITQSPKYLFRKEGQNVTLSCEQNLNHDAMYWYRQDPGQGLRLIYYSQIVNDFQKGDIAEGYSVSREKKESFPLTVTSAQKNPTAFYLCASSGLEKLFFGSGTQLSVL.

This chain joins TRBV30 and TRBJ1-3; D gene ambiguous. The CDR3 totals 11 residues. Trimming took 7 bases from V and 4 from J, leaving 8 bases between them. Germline loops: CDR1 GTSNPN, CDR2 SVGIG (reference sequence). The CDR3, as DNA: TGTGCCTCCCGATCCGGAAACACCATATATTTT. It specifies CASRSGNTIYF.

The DNA for the CDR3 is TGTGCCAGCAGCCTCTCGGGTGGGGGGCTCAATGAGCAGTTCTTC. Its translation is CASSLSGGGLNEQFF. The rearrangement links TRBV14 to TRBJ2-1; the D gene could be TRBD1 or TRBD2 (6 bases each). Per the germline V gene, CDR1 is SGHDN and CDR2 is FVKESK. V was clipped by 4 bases and J by 6 bases, with 16 bases between them. The CDR3 loop spans 15 amino acids.

The chain employs TRBV6-5 and TRBJ1-3; D gene unclear. The CDR3 is 15 residues long. The germline V and J ends were trimmed by 6 bases and 0 bases, with 12 bases remaining between them. Looked up from germline, CDR1 is MNHEY and CDR2 is SVGAGI. The CDR3 loop is CASRSETLSGNTIYF. The CDR3 nucleotides read TGTGCCAGCAGAAGTGAGACCCTCTCTGGAAACACCATATATTTT.

This chain links TRBV5-5 with TRBJ1-1, with D unclear. CDR1 SGHKS and CDR2 YYEKEE come from the germline V gene (reference sequence). Trimming took off 4 bases at V and 0 bases at J, with 16 bases between the two ends. This CDR3 is built from 16 residues. The CDR3 spells CASSPRTGFMNTEAFF. The DNA of the CDR3 is TGTGCCAGCAGCCCACGGACCGGATTCATGAACACTGAAGCTTTCTTT.

As regards this clone: Other DNA sequences in the sample encode the same CDR3. This chain joins TRBV3-1 (or the pseudogene TRBV3-2) and TRBJ2-7; 13 nucleotides agree with TRBD2. This CDR3 is built from 15 residues. Trimming at V came to 4 bases and at J to 3 bases, leaving 3 bases not matched to a gene. Germline-derived CDR1 and CDR2 are LGHDT and YNNKEL (reference sequence). The CDR3 here is CASSPGLAGSYEQYF. In DNA, the CDR3 is TGTGCCAGCAGCCCGGGACTAGCGGGGAGCTACGAGCAGTACTTC.

V is TRBV7-9 and J is TRBJ2-5, with 9 bases that match TRBD1. Trimming took 2 bases from V and 1 from J; bases not matched to a gene: 8. Germline V gives CDR1 SEHNR, CDR2 FQNEAQ (reference sequence). The CDR3 consists of 17 residues. CDR3 loop: CASSLPTGTGTQETQYF. The CDR3 coding sequence is TGTGCCAGCAGCTTACCAACCGGGACAGGGACCCAAGAGACCCAGTACTTC. Variable domain in full (rest from reference TRBV7-9 and TRBJ2-5): DTGVSQNPRHKITKRGQNVTFRCDPISEHNRLYWYRQTLGQGPEFLTYFQNEAQLEKSRLLSDRFSAERPKGSFSTLEIQRTEQGDSAMYLCASSLPTGTGTQETQYFGPGTRLLVL.

This chain connects TRBV15 to TRBJ2-3, with a tentative D call TRBD2 (5 bases). Between the trimmed V and J ends, which lost 4 bases and 2 bases, there was a span of 13 bases. Germline V gene sequence: CDR1 LNHNV, CDR2 YYDKDF (reference sequence). This CDR3 contains 15 residues. DNA of the CDR3: TGTGCCACCAGCACCAACGGGATTCTCACAGATACGCAGTATTTT. Amino acid sequence: CATSTNGILTDTQYF. The whole variable domain, filled in from reference TRBV15 and TRBJ2-3, reads DAMVIQNPRYQVTQFGKPVTLSCSQTLNHNVMYWYQQKSSQAPKLLFHYYDKDFNNEADTPDNFQSRRPNTSFCFLDIRSPGLGDTAMYLCATSTNGILTDTQYFGPGTRLTVL.

This clone was recorded only once. The same CDR3 arises from other DNA sequences in this sample as well. The chain uses TRBV19 and TRBJ1-5; 9 nucleotides agree with TRBD1. V shed 3 bases, J shed 4 bases, and the junction held 1 base outside the gene matches. The V gene's germline CDR1 is LNHDA and CDR2 SQIVND (reference sequence). This CDR3 spans 14 amino acids. CDR3 bases: TGTGCCAGTAGTATGACAGGGGGGAATCAGCCCCAGCATTTT. It codes for CASSMTGGNQPQHF.

This clone was observed a single time. The chain recombines TRBV29-1 with TRBJ2-3; D is unresolved. The CDR3 sequence is 12 residues long. Germline CDR1 reads SQVTM; CDR2 reads ANQGSEA. V dropped 2 bases and J dropped 6 bases, with 9 bases sitting between them. The CDR3 nucleotides are TGCAGCGTTGAAAGAGGAGCGGATACGCAGTATTTT. Its protein product is CSVERGADTQYF.

The CDR3 nucleotides read TGCGCCAGCCCTGCGGGGGCTTGGGTCGGGGAGCTGTTTTTT. It codes for CASPAGAWVGELFF. The chain carries TRBV23-1 and TRBJ2-2, with D possibly matching TRBD2 (7 bases). TRBV23-1 is treated as an ORF (open reading frame) with a function not yet certain. This CDR3 spans 14 amino acids. The V gene lost 8 bases and the J gene lost 7 bases, with 17 bases spanning the gap.

This clone was seen a handful of times. The rearrangement joins TRBV6-5 to TRBJ1-5; the D is unclear. Germline CDR1 is MNHEY and CDR2 is SVGAGI. CDR3 length equals 13 residues. The germline V and J ends were trimmed by 5 bases and 0 bases, with 5 bases remaining between them. As DNA, the CDR3 is TGTGCCAGCAGTACCAATAGCAATCAGCCCCAGCATTTT. It translates to CASSTNSNQPQHF.

J is TRBJ2-7 and V is TRBV12-3 or TRBV12-4, with D perhaps given as TRBD1 or TRBD2 (5 bases each). Trimming took off 5 bases at V and 2 bases at J, with 10 bases between the two ends. There are 13 residues in the CDR3. CDR3 DNA: TGTGCCAGCAGTATCGGGACCACCTACGAGCAGTACTTC. This sequence encodes CASSIGTTYEQYF.

The V and J genes are TRBV7-9 and TRBJ2-6; TRBD2 matches 7 bases. The CDR3 has 16 amino acids. The trim removed 4 bases at V and 0 bases at J, leaving 3 bases unmatched. Germline lookup yields CDR1 SEHNR and CDR2 FQNEAQ (reference sequence). Here the CDR3 DNA reads TGTGCCAGCAGCTCCACGGGGGGCTCTGGGGCCAACGTCCTGACTTTC. Translating gives CASSSTGGSGANVLTF.